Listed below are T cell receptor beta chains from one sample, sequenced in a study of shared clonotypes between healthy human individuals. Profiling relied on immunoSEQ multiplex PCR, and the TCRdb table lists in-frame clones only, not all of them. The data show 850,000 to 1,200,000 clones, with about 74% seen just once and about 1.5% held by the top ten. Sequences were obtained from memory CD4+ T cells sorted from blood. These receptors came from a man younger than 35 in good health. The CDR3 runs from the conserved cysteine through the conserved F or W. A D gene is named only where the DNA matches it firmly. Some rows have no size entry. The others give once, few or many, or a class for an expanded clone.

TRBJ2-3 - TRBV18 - TGTGCCAGCTCACCACCTGCAGGGACGTTAGATACGCAGTATTTT CASSPPAGTLDTQYF
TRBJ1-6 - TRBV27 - TGTGCCAGCAGTTTAGCCCGGGCCAATTCACCCCTCCACTTT CASSLARANSPLHF
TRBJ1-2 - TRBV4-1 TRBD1 TGCGCCAGCAGCCAAGCAATACTCCGGGACAGAATTGCCCGGTACACCTTC CASSQAILRDRIARYTF
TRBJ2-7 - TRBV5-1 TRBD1 TGCGCCAGCAGTACAGGACAGGGCTACGAGCAGTACTTC CASSTGQGYEQYF
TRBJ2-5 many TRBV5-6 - TGTGCCAGCACTCGACGGGGATTTGAAGAGACCCAGTACTTC CASTRRGFEETQYF
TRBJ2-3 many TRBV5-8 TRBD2 TGTGCCAGCAGCTTGGAAGGACTAGGAACAGATACGCAGTATTTT CASSLEGLGTDTQYF
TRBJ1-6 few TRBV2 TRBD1 TGTGCCAGCAGTGGGGACAGCGGCAATTCACCCCTCCACTTT CASSGDSGNSPLHF
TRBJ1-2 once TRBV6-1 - TGTGCCAGCAGCAACGTTAACTATGGCTACACCTTC CASSNVNYGYTF
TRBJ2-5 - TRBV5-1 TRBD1 TGCGCCAGCAGCCTCCTTCCACAGGGGCAAGAGACCCAGTACTTC CASSLLPQGQETQYF
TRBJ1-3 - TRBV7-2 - TGTGCCAGCAGCGGGGCAGGGCGACCTGGAAACACCATATATTTT CASSGAGRPGNTIYF
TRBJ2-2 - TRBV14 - TGTGCCACAGCCCTATCCTCGAACACCGGGGAGCTGTTTTTT CATALSSNTGELFF
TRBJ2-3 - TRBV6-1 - TGTGCCAGCAGGGAGTCTCTACTCACAGATACGCAGTATTTT CASRESLLTDTQYF